This TCR beta chain came from a study of blood T cell repertoires in COVID-19. Study information: Collection of acute and convalescent COVID-19 samples took place in the United States, Italy and Spain. The cDNA or gDNA used as material had been derived from T cells, B-cell-depleted T cells, or PBMCs.

The V gene's germline CDR1 is MDHEN and CDR2 SYDVKM. The CDR3 is 14 amino acids. Losses at the gene ends were 3 bases for V and 4 bases for J; bases not matched to a gene: 5. In the original analysis: Reference gene primer amplification gave nucleated cell count estimates. Using immunoSEQ multiplex PCR, the repertoire was profiled, and TCRdb retains in-frame clones only, with some absent. V and J calls plus clone size are reproduced from that table; the DNA served to infer D and trimming. The table records roughly 120,000 clones, about 85% of them present only once. Sequencing input: peripheral blood. The J gene is TRBJ2-7, the V gene TRBV28; the match to TRBD2 covers 8 bases. The TCR originated in a man between 65 and 80 years old with acute or convalescent COVID-19. CDR3 sequence reads: CASSFPGGGYEQYF. The CDR3 DNA follows: TGTGCCAGCAGTTTTCCCGGCGGGGGGTACGAGCAGTACTTC. The variable domain in full, with the rest retrieved from reference TRBV28 and TRBJ2-7, is DVKVTQSSRYLVKRTGEKVFLECVQDMDHENMFWYRQDPGLGLRLIYFSYDVKMKEKGDIPEGYSVSREKKERFSLILESASTNQTSMYLCASSFPGGGYEQYFGPGTRLTVT.